The next 29 T cell receptor beta chains were all read from a single sample in a study of blood T cells in healthy people across ages. The authors ran a second PCR of about 6 to 11 cycles using a sample-barcoded 5' primer and a J-beta primer mix. Via MiXCR, TCRdb re-called the 5' RACE reads, giving one row per CDR3 protein. The sample yields 1.8 million or so distinct CDR3 sequences, roughly 43% seen once. Sequencing input: blood. The receptors shown here come from a human donor in good health.

This chain connects TRBV7-9 to TRBJ2-3; 8 bases are a match to TRBD1. The CDR3 is made up of 14 amino acids. The germline CDR1 and CDR2 sequences are SEHNR and FQNEAQ (reference sequence). The junction had 7 bases not matched to a gene; V was cut back by 5 bases and J by 6 bases. The CDR3 is CASSPMTGVDTQYF. CDR3 coding DNA: TGTGCCAGCAGCCCAATGACAGGGGTTGATACGCAGTATTTT.

The sample holds a few counts of this clonotype. V is TRBV18 and J is TRBJ2-1; TRBD2 matches 9 bases. CDR3 length equals 16 residues. With 1 base clipped from V and 4 bases from J, the junction kept 5 bases outside the gene matches. The germline V gene has CDR1 KGHSH and CDR2 LQKENI. Here the CDR3 reads CASSPQRGALYNEQFF. In nucleotides, the CDR3 is TGTGCCAGCTCACCACAGCGGGGGGCCCTATACAATGAGCAGTTCTTC.

In regard to this clonotype: A junction boundary mismatches the germline segment, possibly from a read error. The chain has TRBV12-3 or TRBV12-4 and TRBJ2-3; D ambiguous. CDR3 size: 16 residues. The CDR3 region is CASSFGLEVTTDAQYF. CDR3 bases: TGTGCCAGCAGTTTTGGGCTCGAAGTGACCACAGATGCGCAGTATTTT.

This clonotype was counted a few times. This chain uses TRBV13 with TRBJ2-4; D gene uncertain. The CDR3 runs 13 residues. Germline CDR1 and CDR2: PRHDT and FYEKMQ (reference sequence). Between the trimmed V and J ends, which lost 8 bases and 3 bases, there was a span of 11 bases. In DNA form, the CDR3 reads TGTGCCAGCCAATTATGGGGCAAAAACATTCAGTACTTC. It encodes CASQLWGKNIQYF.

This chain links TRBV9 with TRBJ2-3; no definite D call. Germline CDR1 and CDR2: SGDLS and YYNGEE. Trimming removed 0 bases at V and 2 bases at J, with 10 bases between. The CDR3 is 15 amino acids. Here the CDR3 reads CASSVEPYFTDTQYF. CDR3 DNA: TGTGCCAGCAGCGTAGAGCCGTATTTCACAGATACGCAGTATTTT.

The rearrangement links TRBV20-1 to TRBJ1-5, with 8 positions matching TRBD1. The CDR3 runs 15 residues. Per germline, CDR1 DFQATT and CDR2 SNEGSKA (reference sequence). With 3 bases clipped from V and 1 base from J, the junction kept 5 bases outside the gene matches. The CDR3 protein is CSASRGRGSNQPQHF. The CDR3 DNA reads as TGCAGTGCTAGCAGGGGGCGGGGAAGCAATCAGCCCCAGCATTTT.

The gene calls are TRBV7-3 and TRBJ2-1; the D gene is possibly TRBD1 (6 bases). The CDR3 runs 15 residues. The V gene lost 5 bases and the J gene lost 6 bases, with 17 bases spanning the gap. Germline V gene sequence: CDR1 SGHTA, CDR2 FQGTGA. CDR3 region: CASSPHPTGPNEQFF. The CDR3 DNA is TGTGCCAGCAGCCCACACCCGACAGGCCCCAATGAGCAGTTCTTC. The entire variable domain, with the rest obtained from reference TRBV7-3 and TRBJ2-1, is as follows: GAGVSQTPSNKVTEKGKYVELRCDPISGHTALYWYRQSLGQGPEFLIYFQGTGAADDSGLPNDRFFAVRPEGSVSTLKIQRTERGDSAVYLCASSPHPTGPNEQFFGPGTRLTVL.

There are a few counts of this clonotype. The chain joins TRBV6-5 to TRBJ1-4, with a possible D match to TRBD1 (6 bases). The V end lost 8 bases, the J end lost 1 base, and 17 bases lay between the germline ends. Germline V gene sequence: CDR1 MNHEY, CDR2 SVGAGI. The CDR3 spans 16 residues. CDR3 DNA sequence: TGTGCCAGCGGTGGAGGGGGGGCTAGAACTAATGAAAAACTGTTTTTT. It specifies CASGGGGARTNEKLFF.

The chain combines TRBV20-1 with TRBJ1-5; 9 bases map to TRBD1. V shed 2 bases, J shed 6 bases, and the junction held 5 bases outside the gene matches. Germline assignment: CDR1 DFQATT and CDR2 SNEGSKA (reference sequence). The CDR3 contains 14 residues. CDR3 region: CSARLTGGGQPQHF. The CDR3 region has the DNA TGCAGTGCTAGATTAACAGGGGGCGGTCAGCCCCAGCATTTT.

V and J are TRBV6-6 and TRBJ2-5; 8 nucleotides align to TRBD2. The J call is doubtful: the DNA matches TRBJ2-7 better. The CDR3 runs to 15 residues. Germline CDR1 MNHNY, CDR2 SVGAGI (reference sequence). The CDR3 sequence is CASSYSRGGKYEQYF. The CDR3, as DNA: TGTGCCAGCAGTTACTCCCGGGGGGGCAAATACGAGCAGTACTTC.

CDR3 sequence reads: CASSQEWAGAGNSPLHF. CDR3 DNA: TGCGCCAGCAGCCAAGAATGGGCGGGGGCAGGGAATTCACCCCTCCACTTT. The rearrangement uses TRBV4-3 and TRBJ1-6, with D tentatively TRBD1 (6 bases). Looked up from germline, CDR1 is LGHNA and CDR2 is YSLEER. Trimming left V 0 bases short and J 7 bases short, with 16 bases between. The length of the CDR3 is 17 residues.

The CDR3 spells CASSPPAEWDEKLFF. The CDR3 nucleotides read TGTGCCAGCAGCCCCCCCGCAGAATGGGATGAAAAACTGTTTTTT. V gene TRBV6-2 or TRBV6-3 combines with J gene TRBJ1-4; no clear D. Germline assignment: CDR1 MNHEY and CDR2 SVGEGT. The CDR3 is made up of 15 amino acids. Trimming removed 6 bases from V and 6 bases from J, with 17 bases in between.

The chain recombines TRBV29-1 with TRBJ2-1; 11 bases line up with TRBD2. This CDR3 contains 15 residues. J was trimmed by 5 bases and V by 4 bases; bases with no gene match: 7. CDR1 SQVTM and CDR2 ANQGSEA come from the germline V gene. The CDR3 DNA is TGCAGCGTTGGGGCGCTAGCGGGGGGTAACAATGAGCAGTTCTTC. Its translation is CSVGALAGGNNEQFF.

V gene TRBV29-1 combines with J gene TRBJ1-1, with D unresolved. This CDR3 is built from 14 residues. From germline, CDR1 is SQVTM and CDR2 ANQGSEA. The V end was cut by 5 bases, the J end by 0 bases, with 13 bases between. This CDR3 is CSVLPTGMNTEAFF. As DNA, the CDR3 is TGCAGCGTTCTACCTACGGGGATGAACACTGAAGCTTTCTTT.

This sequence joins TRBV7-9 and TRBJ2-3; D not resolved. This CDR3 is built from 13 residues. Looked up from germline, CDR1 is SEHNR and CDR2 is FQNEAQ (reference sequence). V lost 6 bases to trimming and J lost 5 bases, with 12 bases between them. The CDR3 nucleotides read TGTGCCAGCAGTCAGCCGACGGTAGATACGCAGTATTTT. This translates into CASSQPTVDTQYF.

This clonotype was detected only a few times. As DNA, the CDR3 is TGCAGTGCTCTACGGGACCCTAATACTTACACAGATACGCAGTATTTT. Amino acid sequence: CSALRDPNTYTDTQYF. The V and J genes are TRBV20-1 and TRBJ2-3; D is perhaps TRBD1 or TRBD2 (5 bases each). The V end lost 5 bases, the J end lost 2 bases, and 20 bases lay between the germline ends. Germline CDR1 and CDR2: DFQATT and SNEGSKA (reference sequence). The CDR3 sequence is 16 residues long.

CDR3 loop: CASSSPRGTYEQYF. CDR3 coding DNA: TGTGCCAGCAGCTCTCCTCGAGGGACCTACGAGCAGTACTTC. V usage is TRBV5-5 and J usage is TRBJ2-7, with D maybe TRBD2 (5 bases). The CDR3 extends over 14 amino acids. Per germline, CDR1 SGHKS and CDR2 YYEKEE (reference sequence). The germline V and J ends were trimmed by 3 bases and 2 bases, with 12 bases remaining between them.

This clonotype was seen repeatedly, ten times or more. The chain couples TRBV27 to TRBJ2-1; 7 bases are a match to TRBD2. The CDR3 covers 15 residues. V gave up 3 bases and J gave up 2 bases; unmatched junction bases: 4. The germline CDR1 and CDR2 sequences are MNHEY and SMNVEV (reference sequence). The CDR3 nucleotides read TGTGCCAGCAGTTTTGGGGCGGGGGCCTACAATGAGCAGTTCTTC. Translation: CASSFGAGAYNEQFF.

V gene TRBV7-8 combines with J gene TRBJ2-5, with D possibly matching TRBD2 (5 bases). Per the germline V gene, CDR1 is SGHVS and CDR2 is FQNEAQ. This CDR3 has 15 residues. Trimming cost V 5 bases and J 2 bases, with 15 bases left between them. The CDR3 DNA is TGTGCCAGCAGCCCCGGCGGGTTAGCTCAAGAGACCCAGTACTTC. Translated, it gives CASSPGGLAQETQYF.

V is TRBV10-3 and J is TRBJ2-1; D gene unclear. This CDR3 is built from 11 residues. Germline V CDR1 and CDR2: ENHRY, SYGVKD. V gave up 5 bases and J gave up 7 bases, with 6 bases separating them. CDR3 amino acids: CAISQGNEQFF. For the CDR3, the DNA is TGTGCCATCAGTCAAGGGAATGAGCAGTTCTTC.

The chain combines TRBV20-1 with TRBJ1-5; maybe TRBD1 (6 bases). Germline V CDR1 and CDR2: DFQATT, SNEGSKA (reference sequence). Trimming pared 0 bases from V and 6 bases from J, leaving 15 bases between. There are 15 residues in the CDR3. The CDR3 DNA reads TGCAGTGCTAGAGATCTGCGGGGGGCAGTTCAGCCCCAGCATTTT. Its translation is CSARDLRGAVQPQHF.

The chain is built from TRBV20-1 and TRBJ2-3; 8 nucleotides match TRBD2. The germline V gene encodes CDR1 DFQATT and CDR2 SNEGSKA (reference sequence). The trim removed 6 bases at V and 3 bases at J, leaving 11 bases unmatched. The CDR3 is made up of 15 amino acids. The CDR3 nucleotides are TGCAGTGCCCCGGGAGATCTAGCGGGTACAGATACGCAGTATTTT. It codes for CSAPGDLAGTDTQYF.

The count of this clonotype is one. The chain joins TRBV5-1 to TRBJ2-4, with D perhaps TRBD2 (6 bases). TRBJ2-7 explains the end of the DNA better; the J call may be wrong. Germline values: CDR1 SGHRS, CDR2 YFSETQ. CDR3 length: 15 amino acids. The CDR3 region has the DNA TGCGCCAGCAGCTTGGTGGAGGGTTTCGCCTACGAGCAGTACTTC. It specifies CASSLVEGFAYEQYF.

This clonotype was observed once. At one of its ends the junction is not consistent with the germline gene, which may arise from a read error. The gene calls are TRBV4-1 and TRBJ2-5, with a weak D call TRBD1 (6 bases). CDR3 length equals 15 residues. Germline loops: CDR1 MGHRA, CDR2 YSYEKL. CDR3 sequence: CASSHQTGAQETRYF. In nucleotides, the CDR3 is TGCGCCAGCAGCCATCAGACAGGAGCCCAAGAGACCCGGTACTTC.

A word on this clonotype: A much larger clone lies one base from this, so it may be a read error. This chain joins TRBV6-5 and TRBJ2-1; D is tentatively TRBD1 or TRBD2 (6 bases each). V dropped 8 bases and J dropped 8 bases, with 22 bases sitting between them. Germline CDR1 MNHEY, CDR2 SVGAGI. This CDR3 is 15 amino acids long. CDR3 protein: CASGFRLGGLDEQFF. DNA of the CDR3: TGTGCCAGCGGCTTTAGACTAGGGGGATTGGATGAGCAGTTCTTC.

The V call is TRBV2, the J call TRBJ1-5; D unresolved. Trimming left V 2 bases short and J 7 bases short, with 9 bases between. The CDR3 is made up of 13 amino acids. Germline V gene sequence: CDR1 SNHLY, CDR2 FYNNEI. The CDR3 bases are TGTGCCAGCAGTGAATGGGGTGGGCAGCCCCAGCATTTT. Translated: CASSEWGGQPQHF.

A remark on this clonotype: A read error is possible here, since a much larger clone lies one base away. This rearrangement joins TRBV29-1 to TRBJ2-5; D gene uncertain. Trimming took off 5 bases at V and 11 bases at J, with 18 bases between the two ends. The CDR3 is made up of 12 amino acids. CDR1 and CDR2 from the germline V gene are SQVTM and ANQGSEA. In DNA form, the CDR3 reads TGCAGCGTTCCCTTCCTATTGGGTGAGCAGTACTTC. Its protein product is CSVPFLLGEQYF.

The J gene is TRBJ2-1, the V gene TRBV10-3, with 9 bases aligning to TRBD1. CDR1 and CDR2 (germline): ENHRY, SYGVKD. V lost 3 bases, J lost 2 bases, and 14 bases stayed unmatched. This CDR3 has 19 amino acids. The CDR3: CAISDHNTLDRGTYNEQFF. The CDR3 bases are TGTGCCATCAGTGATCACAACACTCTGGACAGGGGAACCTACAATGAGCAGTTCTTC.

This sequence joins TRBV7-2 and TRBJ1-1; maybe TRBD1 (6 bases). Trimming shortened V by 8 bases and J by 1 base, and 17 bases separated the two germline ends. Looked up from germline, CDR1 is SGHTA and CDR2 is FQGNSA. CDR3 length: 15 residues. The DNA for the CDR3 is TGTGCCAGCGACTGGGGGCAGAAGCAGAACACTGAAGCTTTCTTT. Residues: CASDWGQKQNTEAFF.